The present TCR beta chain was sequenced within a study of blood T cell repertoires in COVID-19. Study summary: Researchers got acute and convalescent COVID-19 samples from the United States, Italy and Spain. The analysed material was cDNA or gDNA that came from T cells, B-cell-depleted T cells, or PBMCs.

J was trimmed by 2 bases and V by 2 bases; bases with no gene match: 5. There are 15 residues in the CDR3. The V gene's germline CDR1 is WNHNN and CDR2 SYGVQD (reference sequence). This clone was seen a handful of times. Seattle cases were enrolled at active infection and followed longitudinally. Methods used by the authors: It was from reference gene primer amplification that nucleated cell counts were estimated. Repertoires were generated with immunoSEQ multiplex PCR, while TCRdb's copy carries only in-frame clones and drops some. V, J and clone size derive from that table, while D and trimming were established from the DNA sequence. The repertoire holds about half a million clones, with 89% as singletons.

The chain carries TRBV10-1 and TRBJ2-7; 8 bases are shared with TRBD2. What was sequenced was peripheral blood. The receptor's source is a young man with COVID-19, enrolled during active disease. For the CDR3, the DNA is TGCGCCAGCAGTGAGGCGGGGGGCTACACCTACGAGCAGTACTTC. Its protein is CASSEAGGYTYEQYF.